A single sample is the source of the 30 T cell receptor beta chains below, sequenced in a study of T cell responses to AZD1222 COVID-19 vaccine. The data were produced by immunoSEQ multiplex PCR, yet TCRdb's version contains in-frame clones alone and is incomplete. This table holds approximately 140,000 clones, about 90% found once. The sequencing used peripheral blood, collected on day 0 of AZD1222 vaccination. The receptors come from an adult in good health.

A few counts support this clone. The chain combines TRBV28 with TRBJ1-5, with D hard to call. Germline V gene sequence: CDR1 MDHEN, CDR2 SYDVKM. This CDR3 is built from 15 residues. V was shortened by 3 bases and J by 3 bases, with 12 bases between the two germline ends. CDR3 protein: CASSLGRQINQPQHF. The CDR3 DNA reads as TGTGCCAGCAGTTTGGGCAGACAAATCAATCAGCCCCAGCATTTT.

This rearrangement joins TRBV27 to TRBJ1-2; D uncertain. There are 12 residues in the CDR3. Between the trimmed V and J ends, which lost 5 bases and 7 bases, there was a span of 11 bases. Germline CDR1 reads MNHEY; CDR2 reads SMNVEV (reference sequence). CDR3 sequence (DNA): TGTGCCAGCAGTGCCCTGGGGAGTGGCTACACCTTC. Its protein product is CASSALGSGYTF.

The chain uses TRBV18 and TRBJ2-7; D is unclear. Per the germline V gene, CDR1 is KGHSH and CDR2 is LQKENI. The CDR3 covers 16 residues. Trimming took 6 bases from V and 0 from J, leaving 18 bases between them. CDR3 nucleotides: TGTGCCAGCTCCCGCCTAAAGTCCGTAAGCTCCTACGAGCAGTACTTC. Protein product: CASSRLKSVSSYEQYF.

In its sample, this clone was seen a few times. This CDR3 is CASRGDGATNEKLFF. The DNA of the CDR3 is TGTGCCAGCAGAGGAGATGGTGCAACTAATGAAAAACTGTTTTTT. V is TRBV3-1 (or the pseudogene TRBV3-2) and J is TRBJ1-4; D gene unclear. Germline values: CDR1 LGHDT, CDR2 YNNKEL (reference sequence). The CDR3 runs to 15 residues. V was pared by 6 bases and J by 0 bases, with 11 bases between.

The V and J genes are TRBV29-1 and TRBJ1-1; 7 bases line up with TRBD1. Germline CDR1 and CDR2: SQVTM and ANQGSEA. CDR3 length equals 12 residues. CDR3 protein: CSADRENTEAFF. CDR3 DNA sequence: TGCAGTGCCGACAGGGAGAACACTGAAGCTTTCTTT.

J is TRBJ2-7 and V is TRBV6-5, with a tentative D call TRBD1 (6 bases). CDR1 and CDR2 (germline): MNHEY, SVGAGI. Trimming shortened V by 7 bases and J by 1 base, and 14 bases separated the two germline ends. This CDR3 has 14 residues. CDR3 nucleotides: TGTGCCAGCACCCGGACAGTCTCGTCCTACGAGCAGTACTTC. As protein: CASTRTVSSYEQYF.

This clone was recorded a few times. In DNA form, the CDR3 reads TGTGCCAGCAGCCAAGACGGATCTTGGAACACTGAAGCTTTCTTT. Protein product: CASSQDGSWNTEAFF. The V and J genes are TRBV4-2 and TRBJ1-1; D is unclear. The CDR3 covers 15 residues. The V gene lost 0 bases and the J gene lost 1 base, with 9 bases spanning the gap. Per germline, CDR1 LGHNA and CDR2 YNFKEQ.

The J gene is TRBJ2-7, the V gene TRBV14; 9 positions agree with TRBD1. The germline CDR1 and CDR2 sequences are SGHDN and FVKESK. The J segment lost 2 bases and the V segment lost 2 bases, leaving 7 bases of the junction unmatched. The CDR3 extends over 16 amino acids. The chain's CDR3 is CASSQNPGQGPYEQYF. CDR3 nucleotide sequence: TGTGCCAGCAGCCAAAACCCGGGACAGGGCCCCTACGAGCAGTACTTC.

J is TRBJ2-6 and V is TRBV6-2 or TRBV6-3; either TRBD1 or TRBD2 may fit D (7 bases each). CDR1 is MNHEY and CDR2 is SVGEGT in the germline V gene. The CDR3 has 19 amino acids. With 5 bases removed from V and 0 bases from J, the gap between germline ends came to 20 bases. CDR3 DNA: TGTGCCAGCAGTAAACGACGACAGGGAGGGAGCTCTGGGGCCAACGTCCTGACTTTC. Protein sequence: CASSKRRQGGSSGANVLTF.

The chain recombines TRBV25-1 with TRBJ1-1; tentatively, D is TRBD1 (5 bases). The CDR3 is 14 residues long. Germline V gene data show CDR1 as MGHDK and CDR2 as SYGVNS. V lost 7 bases to trimming and J lost 6 bases, with 18 bases between them. The CDR3 nucleotides are TGTGCCAGCAAACAGGATGCCTATGGGGCTGAAGCTTTCTTT. Its translation is CASKQDAYGAEAFF.

This clone showed up just a few times. V is TRBV7-8 and J is TRBJ1-6; TRBD1 matches at 8 bases. CDR1 SGHVS and CDR2 FQNEAQ come from the germline V gene. There are 15 residues in the CDR3. V shed 5 bases, J shed 7 bases, and the junction held 7 bases outside the gene matches. The CDR3 bases are TGTGCCAGCAGCCCAGGGACAGGTCAGAATTCACCCCTCCACTTT. As protein: CASSPGTGQNSPLHF.

This rearrangement joins TRBV4-3 to TRBJ1-4; maybe TRBD1 (5 bases). This CDR3 is 16 amino acids long. Between the trimmed V and J ends, which lost 0 bases and 8 bases, there was a span of 16 bases. The germline V gene has CDR1 LGHNA and CDR2 YSLEER. The CDR3 loop reads CASSQEERPGWEKLFF. The CDR3 nucleotides are TGCGCCAGCAGCCAAGAAGAGAGACCAGGGTGGGAAAAACTGTTTTTT.

This chain uses TRBV18 with TRBJ1-1; no clear D. V lost 1 base, J lost 11 bases, and 11 bases lay in between. CDR1 and CDR2 from the germline V gene are KGHSH and LQKENI. The CDR3 totals 12 residues. The CDR3 coding sequence is TGTGCCAGCTCACCACGGGGATTGGACGCTTTCTTT. Residues: CASSPRGLDAFF.

This chain uses TRBV7-3 with TRBJ2-7; the D is unclear. The CDR3 has 15 residues. Germline values: CDR1 SGHTA, CDR2 FQGTGA. V was trimmed by 1 base and J by 1 base, leaving 11 bases between them. CDR3 amino acids: CASSLSFGRSYEQYF. CDR3 bases: TGTGCCAGCAGCTTAAGCTTTGGACGGTCCTACGAGCAGTACTTC.

This chain connects TRBV27 to TRBJ2-2, with 8 nucleotides matching TRBD2. Germline V gene data show CDR1 as MNHEY and CDR2 as SMNVEV (reference sequence). V trimming: 1 base; J trimming: 6 bases; junction bases outside the gene matches: 13. The CDR3 is made up of 18 amino acids. In nucleotides, the CDR3 is TGTGCCAGCAGTTTATGGTCCGGACACAAAGCGGGGGCCGGGGAGCTGTTTTTT. It translates to CASSLWSGHKAGAGELFF.

Turning to this clone: Other DNA sequences within the sample encode an identical CDR3. The V gene is TRBV30, the J gene TRBJ1-5, with D tentatively TRBD1 (5 bases). Germline V gives CDR1 GTSNPN, CDR2 SVGIG (reference sequence). Trimming took off 3 bases at V and 3 bases at J, with 9 bases between the two ends. The CDR3 runs to 13 residues. CDR3 protein: CAWSAGSNQPQHF. The CDR3 DNA reads as TGTGCCTGGAGCGCAGGGTCCAATCAGCCCCAGCATTTT.

The chain recombines TRBV9 with TRBJ2-1; 7 positions match TRBD2. CDR1 and CDR2 from the germline V gene are SGDLS and YYNGEE. Trimming removed 3 bases from V and 0 bases from J; junction bases left unmatched: 9. The CDR3 length is 17 residues. This CDR3 reads CASSATSVPSSYNEQFF. The CDR3 nucleotides read TGTGCCAGCAGCGCCACTAGCGTCCCCAGCTCCTACAATGAGCAGTTCTTC.

The rearrangement joins TRBV19 to TRBJ2-3; D is possibly TRBD1 (5 bases). The CDR3 length is 15 residues. The V end was cut by 0 bases, the J end by 0 bases, with 7 bases between. Germline V CDR1 and CDR2: LNHDA, SQIVND (reference sequence). As DNA, the CDR3 is TGTGCCAGTAGTATAGACAGGGTTAGCACAGATACGCAGTATTTT. This translates into CASSIDRVSTDTQYF.

The chain combines TRBV7-2 with TRBJ2-1; 12 nucleotides agree with TRBD2. This CDR3 is built from 17 residues. Germline V gives CDR1 SGHTA, CDR2 FQGNSA. Trimming cost V 6 bases and J 7 bases; bases outside gene matches: 13. CDR3: CASSPRLALAGGNEQFF. CDR3 sequence (DNA): TGTGCCAGCAGTCCCAGATTAGCACTAGCGGGAGGTAATGAGCAGTTCTTC.

The chain employs TRBV28 and TRBJ1-6; perhaps TRBD1 as D (6 bases). There are 20 residues in the CDR3. In germline, CDR1 is MDHEN, CDR2 SYDVKM. Between the trimmed V and J ends, which lost 6 bases and 0 bases, there was a span of 24 bases. Written as DNA, the CDR3 is TGTGCCAGCAGGATCATGAAGGACAGTCTTCGTAGCTCCTATAATTCACCCCTCCACTTT. Translating gives CASRIMKDSLRSSYNSPLHF.

V is TRBV3-1 (or the pseudogene TRBV3-2) and J is TRBJ2-7; D is unclear. Trimming removed 0 bases from V and 4 bases from J, with 10 bases in between. The CDR3 length is 14 residues. Per the germline V gene, CDR1 is LGHDT and CDR2 is YNNKEL (reference sequence). Here the CDR3 reads CASSQDHEIYEQYF. DNA of the CDR3: TGTGCCAGCAGCCAAGATCATGAGATTTACGAGCAGTACTTC.

The gene calls are TRBV2 and TRBJ1-4; TRBD1 aligns across 7 bases. The length of the CDR3 is 14 residues. Looked up from germline, CDR1 is SNHLY and CDR2 is FYNNEI. The J segment lost 7 bases and the V segment lost 6 bases, leaving 8 bases of the junction unmatched. The DNA for the CDR3 is TGTGCCAGCAGGAAGGACAGGTTGAGTGAAAAACTGTTTTTT. Translating it yields CASRKDRLSEKLFF.

V is TRBV5-1 and J is TRBJ1-2; possible D gene TRBD1, 5 bases. The germline V gene encodes CDR1 SGHRS and CDR2 YFSETQ. Trimming cost V 1 base and J 6 bases, with 7 bases left between them. The CDR3 totals 12 residues. The CDR3 reads CASSLRGDGYTF. The CDR3 nucleotides read TGCGCCAGCAGCTTGCGGGGGGATGGCTACACCTTC. Variable domain in full (rest from reference TRBV5-1 and TRBJ1-2): KAGVTQTPRYLIKTRGQQVTLSCSPISGHRSVSWYQQTPGQGLQFLFEYFSETQRNKGNFPGRFSGRQFSNSRSEMNVSTLELGDSALYLCASSLRGDGYTFGSGTRLTVV.

The count of this clone is one. The chain is built from TRBV30 and TRBJ2-1, with TRBD2 as a possible D gene (5 bases). CDR1 is GTSNPN and CDR2 is SVGIG in the germline V gene (reference sequence). The CDR3 is made up of 14 amino acids. Deletions cut 0 bases from V and 3 bases from J, with 9 bases between. The CDR3 sequence is CAWSVGGSYNEQFF. In nucleotides, the CDR3 is TGTGCCTGGAGTGTGGGTGGGAGCTACAATGAGCAGTTCTTC.

The rearrangement joins TRBV7-3 to TRBJ2-1; TRBD1 matches 7 bases. Germline CDR1 is SGHTA and CDR2 is FQGTGA. The J segment lost 6 bases and the V segment lost 5 bases, leaving 7 bases of the junction unmatched. This CDR3 is 14 amino acids long. This CDR3 is CASSPGQAFNEQFF. The CDR3 DNA reads TGTGCCAGCAGCCCAGGACAGGCGTTCAATGAGCAGTTCTTC.

This clone was picked up one time. The chain has TRBV6-6 and TRBJ1-2; D is unresolved. The CDR3 extends over 13 amino acids. Trimming removed 2 bases from V and 0 bases from J, with 4 bases in between. CDR1 is MNHNY and CDR2 is SVGAGI in the germline V gene (reference sequence). CDR3 DNA sequence: TGTGCCAGCAGTTACAGGGCTAACTATGGCTACACCTTC. Residues: CASSYRANYGYTF.

The gene calls are TRBV29-1 and TRBJ1-5; perhaps TRBD1 as D (5 bases). The ends were cut back, 4 bases at V and 5 bases at J, with 12 bases in the middle. CDR3 size: 13 residues. Germline V gene sequence: CDR1 SQVTM, CDR2 ANQGSEA. Written as DNA, the CDR3 is TGCAGCGTTGGGGAAGGGGAGTATCAGCCCCAGCATTTT. The encoded protein is CSVGEGEYQPQHF.

This clone was seen a few times. The CDR3 DNA sequence: TGCGCCAGCAGTGTACTAGCGGGAGGGCCGAACACCGGGGAGCTGTTTTTT. This gives the protein CASSVLAGGPNTGELFF. The chain is built from TRBV10-2 and TRBJ2-2; 13 nucleotides agree with TRBD2. Germline assignment: CDR1 WSHSY and CDR2 SAAADI. The CDR3 is 17 amino acids. Trimming at V came to 4 bases and at J to 0 bases, leaving 2 bases not matched to a gene.

This chain connects TRBV28 to TRBJ2-7, with a weak D call TRBD2 (5 bases). The ends were cut back, 10 bases at V and 7 bases at J, with 20 bases in the middle. Germline assignment: CDR1 MDHEN and CDR2 SYDVKM. The CDR3 covers 13 residues. The CDR3 reads CATLGGSLREQYF. CDR3 sequence (DNA): TGTGCCACCCTAGGAGGATCCTTACGAGAGCAGTACTTC. The variable domain in full, with the rest retrieved from reference TRBV28 and TRBJ2-7, is DVKVTQSSRYLVKRTGEKVFLECVQDMDHENMFWYRQDPGLGLRLIYFSYDVKMKEKGDIPEGYSVSREKKERFSLILESASTNQTSMYLCATLGGSLREQYFGPGTRLTVT.

This clone has just one count. The chain couples TRBV12-3 or TRBV12-4 to TRBJ1-1; D remains unclear. The CDR3 has 13 residues. The V end lost 3 bases, the J end lost 5 bases, and 10 bases lay between the germline ends. The CDR3 loop is CASSFNTGTEAFF. In DNA, the CDR3 is TGTGCCAGCAGTTTCAACACGGGGACTGAAGCTTTCTTT.